These T cell receptor beta chains were read from a single sample in a study of breast tumors, draining lymph nodes, adjacent tissues. TCRdb passed the multiplex PCR reads through MiXCR, listing each CDR3 protein once. This table has about 110,000 distinct CDR3 sequences, more than 25% appearing once. Sequencing was done on a sample of axillary lymph node tissue. The receptors come from a female donor with breast cancer. Some clones in this sample may be carry-over from other donors' samples. The CDR3 runs from the conserved cysteine through the conserved F or W. A D gene is named only where the DNA matches it firmly. For some rows the clone size is stated as once, few or many, or as a class when expanded; others skip it.

d_gene	v_gene	abundance	j_gene	CDR3aa	CDR3nt
.	TRBV6-1	many	TRBJ2-1	CASSVITQGQFF	TGTGCCAGCAGTGTCATCACTCAGGGTCAGTTCTTC
.	TRBV25-1	many	TRBJ2-2	CASGNTGELFF	TGTGCCAGCGGGAACACCGGGGAGCTGTTTTTT
.	TRBV5-1	many	TRBJ1-3	CASSWGSSGNTIYF	TGCGCCAGCAGCTGGGGGAGCTCTGGAAACACCATATATTTT
.	TRBV5-6	.	TRBJ1-1	CASSTQQGAYEEAFF	TGTGCCAGCAGCACGCAACAGGGAGCGTACGAAGAAGCTTTCTTT
TRBD2	TRBV5-1	many	TRBJ2-5	CASSSRTSGNFQETQYF	TGCGCCAGCAGCTCAAGGACTAGCGGGAACTTCCAAGAGACCCAGTACTTC
TRBD2	TRBV7-9	many	TRBJ2-5	CASNRGGRGTQYF	TGTGCCAGCAATCGGGGCGGGAGAGGGACCCAGTACTTC
.	TRBV9	.	TRBJ2-2	CASSVRTGGGELFF	TGTGCCAGCAGCGTCAGGACCGGTGGCGGGGAGCTGTTTTTT
TRBD1	TRBV7-2	.	TRBJ2-1	CASSPRTGGGHEQFF	TGTGCCAGCAGCCCCCGGACAGGGGGTGGTCATGAGCAGTTCTTC
.	TRBV3-1	many	TRBJ1-2	CASSQSPGANYGYTF	TGTGCCAGCAGCCAAAGTCCAGGAGCTAACTATGGCTACACCTTC
TRBD1	TRBV5-1	many	TRBJ2-5	CASRGYRGRDTQYF	TGCGCCAGCAGGGGGTACAGGGGAAGGGACACCCAGTACTTC